Listed below are T cell receptor beta chains from one sample, sequenced in a study of cytomegalovirus exposure and HLA in healthy donors. Profiling relied on immunoSEQ multiplex PCR, and the TCRdb table lists in-frame clones only, not all of them. The sample contains about 76,000 clones, 94% of which appear only once. Sequencing was done on a sample of PBMCs. These receptor sequences come from a woman in her late teens or twenties in good health and CMV-seropositive. Both conserved end residues are part of each CDR3. D genes are given only for firm matches. Clone size is shown for a subset of rows, as once, few, many or a class of expanded clone.

NA	NA	TRBV30	TRBJ1-2	TGTGCCTGGAGCGTTACTGCTGGCTACACCTTC	CAWSVTAGYTF
TRBD1	NA	TRBV7-2	TRBJ2-7	TGTGCCAGCAGCCGCCTCAAGGGACAGGGTGACTCCTACGAGCAGTACTTC	CASSRLKGQGDSYEQYF
NA	NA	TRBV7-3	TRBJ1-4	TGTGCCAGCAGCTTGGAAAATCTAAGGGGGGGTCGGGACGCCCGGATCGGTGAAAAACTGTTTTTT	CASSLENLRGGRDARIGEKLFF
TRBD1	NA	TRBV7-9	TRBJ2-7	TGTGCCAGCAGCCGGGACAGCCAAAACTACGAGCAGTACTTC	CASSRDSQNYEQYF
NA	NA	TRBV5-1	TRBJ2-3	TGCGCCAGCAGCTTACAGGGTAGGCAAGATACGCAGTATTTT	CASSLQGRQDTQYF
NA	NA	TRBV16	TRBJ2-1	TGTGCCAGCAGCCAATCGAGAACAGGCTACAATGAGCAGTTCTTC	CASSQSRTGYNEQFF
NA	NA	TRBV19	TRBJ2-1	TGTGCCAGTATGGGGGCCGAGCAGTTCTTC	CASMGAEQFF
TRBD1	once	TRBV19	TRBJ1-5	TGTGCCAGTAGAGTGTCAGTGGACAGGGGATATCAGCCCCAGCATTTT	CASRVSVDRGYQPQHF
TRBD2	once	TRBV5-4	TRBJ2-7	TGTGCCAGCAGCTTGGATAGCGGGGGGGCTCGATTCGAGCAGTACTTC	CASSLDSGGARFEQYF
NA	NA	TRBV4-3	TRBJ2-1	TGCGCCAGCAGCCAAGAGAATTTTGGAGATCATGAGCAGTTCTTC	CASSQENFGDHEQFF
NA	NA	TRBV5-4	TRBJ2-3	TGTGCCAGCAGCGCGGGCCAAAACGCAGATACGCAGTATTTT	CASSAGQNADTQYF
NA	few	TRBV2	TRBJ1-1	TGTGCCAGCAGTGAAGGTCTGGGGCAGTTGGAGAACACTGAAGCTTTCTTT	CASSEGLGQLENTEAFF
TRBD2	NA	TRBV7-7	TRBJ2-1	TGTGCCAGCAGCTTAAGCGGGGGGGAGTACAATGAGCAGTTCTTC	CASSLSGGEYNEQFF
TRBD1	once	TRBV10-1	TRBJ1-6	TGCGCCAGCACCGCGGAAGGGGGCCTATCACCCCTCCACTTT	CASTAEGGLSPLHF
TRBD2	NA	TRBV5-4	TRBJ2-5	TGTGCCAGCAGCTTCCCCCTAGCGGGGGTCCAAGAGACCCAGTACTTC	CASSFPLAGVQETQYF
NA	NA	TRBV9	TRBJ2-1	TGTGCCAGCAGCGTCCACTACAATGAGCAGTTCTTC	CASSVHYNEQFF
TRBD1	NA	TRBV11-3	TRBJ2-5	TGTGCCAGCAGCCCACGGACCCGGGACAGGGGGGGGGCCCAGTACTTC	CASSPRTRDRGGAQYF
NA	NA	TRBV7-9	TRBJ2-5	TGTGCCAGCAGCCGAGGCCAGTACTTC	CASSRGQYF
TRBD1	NA	TRBV10-1	TRBJ1-5	TGCGCCAGAAGGGAGGGAGACAGGGGCCCCAATCAGCCCCAGCATTTT	CARREGDRGPNQPQHF
NA	NA	TRBV5-1	TRBJ2-3	TGCGCCAGCAGCCGGGACTCCACAGATACGCAGTATTTT	CASSRDSTDTQYF